In its sample, the clone carrying this T cell receptor beta chain was seen a few times. The data are from a study of blood T cells in healthy people across ages. PCR was performed a second time for about 7 to 11 cycles using a sample-barcoded 5' primer and a J-beta primer mix. Each CDR3 protein gets one entry after TCRdb re-called the 5' RACE reads with MiXCR. The table lists 750,000 to 950,000 distinct CDR3 sequences, 25% to 30% of them singletons. CDR1 and CDR2 (germline): GTSNPN, SVGIG (reference sequence). Trimming left V 2 bases short and J 8 bases short, with 12 bases between. CDR3 length equals 13 residues. These data also formed part of another study, on T cells of mothers and their children. That source notes: The cDNA synthesis received all extracted RNA, at about 1.6 ug per 15 ul.

This TCR came from a boy aged 5-17 years in good health. Sequenced sample: blood. The chain has TRBV30 and TRBJ1-4, with D possibly matching TRBD1 (6 bases). This CDR3 reads CAWSRTGWEKLFF. The CDR3 nucleotides read TGTGCCTGGAGTAGAACAGGGTGGGAAAAACTGTTTTTT.